This note documents a single T cell receptor beta chain sequence. Antigen: not known. The sample is drawn from a study of cytomegalovirus exposure and HLA in healthy donors. Study results and caveats: The number of N-insertions in an Asian-associated ancestry cluster was reportedly below the roughly 620-donor mean in a later analysis. A link between a missense DCLRE1C variant and TCR beta V- and J-gene trimming emerged from a later analysis. Most CMV-associated TCR beta chains were later found to appear HLA-restricted. Previous analysis showed most TCR beta V segments were productive about 90% or about 30% of the time.

Germline values: CDR1 LNHDA, CDR2 SQIVND (reference sequence). The CDR3 is 12 amino acids. The V and J ends lost 4 bases and 7 bases respectively, with 10 bases between them. 60 Vbeta and 13 Jbeta primers were used in PCR. Only in-frame clones appear in the TCRdb table, and some are missing; sequencing was by immunoSEQ multiplex PCR. The data show 200,000 or so clones, approximately 79% seen once. Sequencing input: PBMCs. The receptor's source is a man between 35 and 55 years old in good health and CMV-seropositive. V gene TRBV19 combines with J gene TRBJ1-2; D is ambiguous. CDR3 loop: CASSTGRVGYTF. The CDR3 region has the DNA TGTGCCAGTAGTACTGGGAGGGTTGGCTACACCTTC.